A selection of T cell receptor beta chains follows, all from one sample in a study of blood T cell repertoires in COVID-19. TCRdb keeps only in-frame clones here, not all; method: immunoSEQ multiplex PCR. Of about 150,000 clones detected, roughly 90% appear once; the ten largest clones hold approximately 6.6%. Sequenced input: PBMCs or T cells enriched from blood (not recorded which). Source of these receptors: a woman between 50 and 59 years old who had recovered from COVID-19. Both conserved end residues are part of each CDR3. The order of the fields is clone size, J gene, CDR3 length, V gene, D gene, CDR3 DNA, CDR3 protein. A D gene is named only where the DNA matches it firmly. Expanded clones get a size class; other rows say once, few or many, or leave the size out.

abundance: NA; j_gene: TRBJ1-1; len: 14; v_gene: TRBV7-2; d_gene: NA; CDR3nt: TGTGCCAGCACCTCTTTCCGGTTGTCGCCTGAAGCTTTCTTT; CDR3aa: CASTSFRLSPEAFF
abundance: NA; j_gene: TRBJ2-1; len: 15; v_gene: TRBV6-5; d_gene: TRBD1; CDR3nt: TGTGCCAGCCAGGACGGGGGACAGGGGTACAATGAGCAGTTCTTC; CDR3aa: CASQDGGQGYNEQFF
abundance: NA; j_gene: TRBJ1-1; len: 15; v_gene: TRBV24-1; d_gene: TRBD1; CDR3nt: TGTGCCACATCCCCGGCGGACAGGACGAACACTGAAGCTTTCTTT; CDR3aa: CATSPADRTNTEAFF
abundance: NA; j_gene: TRBJ2-2; len: 14; v_gene: TRBV7-3; d_gene: NA; CDR3nt: TGTGCCAGCAGCCCCGACAGGCGGGCCGGGGAGCTGTTTTTT; CDR3aa: CASSPDRRAGELFF
abundance: NA; j_gene: TRBJ1-3; len: 15; v_gene: TRBV19; d_gene: NA; CDR3nt: TGTGCCAGTAGTATGAGGTGGCTTCGGGAAAACACCATATATTTT; CDR3aa: CASSMRWLRENTIYF
abundance: NA; j_gene: TRBJ2-2; len: 17; v_gene: TRBV4-2; d_gene: NA; CDR3nt: TGTGCCAGCAGCCAAGCCTTAGGGGGGGCGGACACCGGGGAGCTGTTTTTT; CDR3aa: CASSQALGGADTGELFF
abundance: NA; j_gene: TRBJ1-2; len: 15; v_gene: TRBV9; d_gene: NA; CDR3nt: TGTGCCAGCAGCGTAGCGGCAGACTTGGCCTATGGCTACACCTTC; CDR3aa: CASSVAADLAYGYTF
abundance: NA; j_gene: TRBJ1-5; len: 14; v_gene: TRBV4-2; d_gene: NA; CDR3nt: TGTGCCAGCAGCCAAGATGAAGGGAGTCAGCCCCAGCATTTT; CDR3aa: CASSQDEGSQPQHF
abundance: NA; j_gene: TRBJ2-7; len: 14; v_gene: TRBV10-3; d_gene: TRBD2; CDR3nt: TGTGCCATCAGTGGGTCTAGCGGGGTGTACGAGCAGTACTTC; CDR3aa: CAISGSSGVYEQYF
abundance: NA; j_gene: TRBJ1-1; len: 14; v_gene: TRBV6-5; d_gene: TRBD1; CDR3nt: TGTGCCAGCAGTTTCTCAGGGGGATACACTGAAGCTTTCTTT; CDR3aa: CASSFSGGYTEAFF
abundance: NA; j_gene: TRBJ2-3; len: 19; v_gene: TRBV2; d_gene: TRBD1; CDR3nt: TGTGCCAGCAATAAACGGACAGGCGTATGGTCAACAGACACAGATACGCAGTATTTT; CDR3aa: CASNKRTGVWSTDTDTQYF
abundance: NA; j_gene: TRBJ2-1; len: 17; v_gene: TRBV4-3; d_gene: TRBD2; CDR3nt: TGCGCCAGCAGCCAAGTTGCCGGGGGGGCCCCATACAATGAGCAGTTCTTC; CDR3aa: CASSQVAGGAPYNEQFF
abundance: NA; j_gene: TRBJ2-7; len: 15; v_gene: TRBV7-6; d_gene: TRBD1; CDR3nt: TGTGCCAGCAGCGGGGGACAGGGAAAGGGGTGGGAGCAGTACTTC; CDR3aa: CASSGGQGKGWEQYF
abundance: once; j_gene: TRBJ2-7; len: 12; v_gene: TRBV27; d_gene: NA; CDR3nt: TGTGCCAAGTCGCAGGGTCACTACGAGCAGTACTTC; CDR3aa: CAKSQGHYEQYF
abundance: NA; j_gene: TRBJ2-7; len: 16; v_gene: TRBV6-6; d_gene: TRBD2; CDR3nt: TGTGCCAGCAGTTATTTCTTCTCCGGGAGGGACTACGAGCAGTACTTC; CDR3aa: CASSYFFSGRDYEQYF
abundance: NA; j_gene: TRBJ2-7; len: 20; v_gene: TRBV18; d_gene: TRBD1; CDR3nt: TGTGCCAGCTCACCGATTCCGGGACAGGCCGGATTGGGGCCCCGCTACGAGCAGTACTTC; CDR3aa: CASSPIPGQAGLGPRYEQYF
abundance: NA; j_gene: TRBJ1-5; len: 13; v_gene: TRBV7-2; d_gene: NA; CDR3nt: TGTGCCAGCAGCTCGCACAGGGATCAGCCCCAGCATTTT; CDR3aa: CASSSHRDQPQHF
abundance: NA; j_gene: TRBJ1-2; len: 16; v_gene: TRBV23-1; d_gene: NA; CDR3nt: TGCGCCAGCAGTCAATCGGGGAAGGAGGAAACTTATGGCTACACCTTC; CDR3aa: CASSQSGKEETYGYTF
abundance: NA; j_gene: TRBJ2-2; len: 15; v_gene: TRBV5-5; d_gene: NA; CDR3nt: TGTGCCAGCAGCCCCCAGACAGCCCTAGCGGGGGAGCTGTTTTTT; CDR3aa: CASSPQTALAGELFF
abundance: NA; j_gene: TRBJ1-2; len: 14; v_gene: TRBV7-8; d_gene: NA; CDR3nt: TGTGCCAGCAGCTTGGCGGGAGATTACTATGGCTACACCTTC; CDR3aa: CASSLAGDYYGYTF
abundance: NA; j_gene: TRBJ1-2; len: 14; v_gene: TRBV6-2/TRBV6-3; d_gene: TRBD1; CDR3nt: TGTGCCAGCAGTAAGACAGGGACCAACTATGGCTACACCTTC; CDR3aa: CASSKTGTNYGYTF
abundance: NA; j_gene: TRBJ1-1; len: 14; v_gene: TRBV5-4; d_gene: NA; CDR3nt: TGTGCCAGCTCCCCGGGAGGACCCTACACTGAAGCTTTCTTT; CDR3aa: CASSPGGPYTEAFF